This TCR beta chain came from a study of CD8+ T cells in alopecia areata. Study background: Oral tofacitinib, 5 to 10 mg twice daily, was given in an open-label trial. Notes on the study in general: Tofacitinib significantly brought down scalp clonality and expanded CD8+ clones among top 100. Tofacitinib did not eliminate many expanded lesional clones from scalp or blood.

V lost 5 bases, J lost 7 bases, and 15 bases lay in between. This CDR3 is 13 amino acids long. Germline CDR1 SGHNT, CDR2 YENEEA. Treatment here: oral pan-JAK inhibitor, 5-10 mg twice daily. Sorting of PBMCs yielded the CD4+ and CD8+ T cells. Worth noting for this clone: Its antigen is unidentified.

After isolation, RNA underwent reverse transcription to generate cDNA as the sequencing template. The repertoire was sequenced with immunoSEQ multiplex PCR; TCRdb's copy has only in-frame clones and lacks some. The sample has about 190,000 clones, approximately 60% seen once; the top ten hold about 0.69%. Sequencing used CD4+ T cells sorted from blood, obtained at week 4, from a patient treated with tofacitinib. This chain uses TRBV11-3 with TRBJ2-7; D is uncertain. The clonotype originates from a human donor with alopecia areata. This CDR3 reads CASSPTPLGEQYF. CDR3 sequence (DNA): TGTGCCAGCAGCCCCACGCCTTTAGGGGAGCAGTACTTC.